The clone carrying this T cell receptor beta chain was seen at least ten times. Its antigen remains unidentified. The CDR3 end is not reached by the read, which stops 3 residues before it; the germline J gene fills it in. The CDR3 sequence is 16 residues long. CDR1 is LNHDA and CDR2 is SQIVND in the germline V gene (reference sequence). After removal of 3 bases from V and 4 bases from J, the junction contained 7 bases not matched to a gene. The entry originates in a study of T cell clonality in common variable immunodeficiency. Caucasian heritage predominated among both patients and controls. Donors gave roughly 5 to 9 ml heparinized peripheral whole blood. Method: immunoSEQ multiplex PCR; TCRdb's copy keeps in-frame clones and lacks some. The specimen has around 42,000 clones, none found just once. Study-wide results and limits: Fewer TCRbeta clones were shared among CVID subjects than controls. CVID subjects had higher TCRbeta clonality than healthy controls, most marked in about a third.

The TCR sequence derives from a person aged 18 to 75 in good health. The rearrangement uses TRBV19 and TRBJ1-2; the match to TRBD1 covers 11 bases. Sequencing was done on a sample of peripheral blood mononuclear cells. CDR3 bases read: TGTGCCAGTAGTATGAACCGGGACAGGGGGACCTATGGC. This codes for CASSMNRDRGTYG. The full-length CDR3 reads as CASSMNRDRGTYGYTF.